The 21 T cell receptor beta chains in this list originate from one sample, sequenced in a study of cytomegalovirus exposure and HLA in healthy donors (TCRdb year 2017). Receptor amplification or capture employed the immunoSEQ multiplex PCR assay. For the multiplex PCR, a mixture combining 60 forward primers for TCR Vbeta segments and 13 reverse primers for TCR Jbeta segments was used. TCRdb retrieved this table from immuneACCESS and kept in-frame rearrangements only. Not all clones are present; in checked studies, unresolved V genes account for under half, and no reason is known for the remainder. A total of about 170,000 clones appear in this sample, roughly 72% of them only once. The top ten constitute roughly 6.6% of the sample. The sequencing input was PBMCs. The receptor set was obtained from a man aged 35 to 55 in good health and CMV-seropositive.

The genes are TRBV9 and TRBJ1-2; TRBD1 might be the D (6 bases). The germline V gene has CDR1 SGDLS and CDR2 YYNGEE. The CDR3 covers 15 residues. V lost 1 base and J 4 bases, leaving 14 bases between the germline ends. CDR3 region: CASSVFEDSLYGYTF. The CDR3 DNA follows: TGTGCCAGCAGCGTATTCGAGGACAGTCTCTATGGCTACACCTTC.

This chain connects TRBV10-3 to TRBJ2-7, with 10 bases that match TRBD1. This CDR3 spans 13 amino acids. Germline values: CDR1 ENHRY, CDR2 SYGVKD. Losses at the gene ends were 4 bases for V and 5 bases for J; bases not matched to a gene: 2. This chain's CDR3 is CAISGDRGDEQYF. The CDR3 DNA is TGTGCCATCAGTGGGGACAGGGGCGACGAGCAGTACTTC.

A few counts support this clone. The V call is TRBV18, the J call TRBJ1-5, with 9 bases lining up with TRBD1. This CDR3 comprises 16 residues. Germline V gene data show CDR1 as KGHSH and CDR2 as LQKENI. V trimming: 2 bases; J trimming: 6 bases; junction bases outside the gene matches: 8. The CDR3 sequence is CASSPGQGSLRQPQHF. The CDR3 DNA is TGTGCCAGCTCACCAGGACAGGGGAGTCTTCGTCAGCCCCAGCATTTT.

The rearrangement links TRBV9 to TRBJ1-1; TRBD1 matches 10 bases. The V gene end was trimmed by 1 base and the J gene end by 3 bases; junction bases not matched to a gene: 21. CDR1 SGDLS and CDR2 YYNGEE come from the germline V gene. This CDR3 has 21 residues. This CDR3 is CASSVHLPLFWTGGEDTEAFF. The CDR3 DNA reads as TGTGCCAGCAGCGTACACCTACCTCTGTTTTGGACAGGGGGAGAAGACACTGAAGCTTTCTTT.

As concerns this clone: The same CDR3 also results from other DNA sequences found in this sample. This chain joins TRBV9 and TRBJ2-7; TRBD1 matches at 10 bases. CDR1 and CDR2 from the germline V gene are SGDLS and YYNGEE. The CDR3 loop spans 14 amino acids. With V trimmed by 4 bases and J by 7 bases, 8 bases remained unmatched. Here the CDR3 reads CASSPRGQGQEQYF. Here the CDR3 DNA reads TGTGCCAGCAGCCCCCGGGGACAGGGGCAAGAGCAGTACTTC.

This clone appeared a few times. The chain carries TRBV11-2 and TRBJ1-2; TRBD1 matches 8 bases. Germline V gene sequence: CDR1 SGHAT, CDR2 FQNNGV. The CDR3 length is 15 residues. The V segment lost 8 bases and the J segment 4 bases; nucleotides outside the gene matches: 12. For the CDR3, the DNA is TGTGCCAGCCGCTCTCCTAAACAGGGGGGCTATGGCTACACCTTC. This gives the protein CASRSPKQGGYGYTF.

The chain joins TRBV6-4 to TRBJ2-5, with a possible D match to TRBD2 (7 bases). The J call may be incorrect, as the DNA end agrees better with TRBJ2-7. The CDR3 covers 16 residues. CDR1 MRHNA and CDR2 SNTAGT come from the germline V gene. The CDR3 DNA is TGTGCCAGCGCCCGCGAGGGGGGGACCCCCCGGGACGAGCAGTACTTC. It codes for CASAREGGTPRDEQYF.

This clone was seen once. The genes are TRBV18 and TRBJ1-2; D not resolved. Germline V gives CDR1 KGHSH, CDR2 LQKENI. Trimming pared 2 bases from V and 0 bases from J, leaving 10 bases between. This CDR3 region has 15 residues. The CDR3 DNA is TGTGCCAGCTCACCAGCAAGCCTTCCTAACTATGGCTACACCTTC. It is translated as CASSPASLPNYGYTF.

This clone was recorded a few times. The chain is built from TRBV7-2 and TRBJ2-7; D uncertain. The CDR3 loop spans 10 amino acids. V gave up 2 bases and J gave up 9 bases, with 5 bases separating them. Germline-derived CDR1 and CDR2 are SGHTA and FQGNSA. The CDR3 nucleotides are TGTGCCAGCAGCTTACTCGGGCAGTACTTC. Encoded protein: CASSLLGQYF.

The CDR3: CASSLRGPTGNTIYF. The CDR3 coding sequence is TGTGCCAGCAGCTTGCGGGGTCCAACTGGAAACACCATATATTTT. The J gene is TRBJ1-3, the V gene TRBV7-2; D is unclear. The CDR3 spans 15 residues. Germline loops: CDR1 SGHTA, CDR2 FQGNSA. The germline V and J ends were trimmed by 3 bases and 2 bases, with 11 bases remaining between them.

This chain uses TRBV15 with TRBJ2-7; D gene unclear. Trimming cost V 0 bases and J 2 bases, with 2 bases left between them. CDR3 length: 12 residues. The germline CDR1 and CDR2 sequences are LNHNV and YYDKDF (reference sequence). The CDR3 is CATSRDTYEQYF. CDR3 coding DNA: TGTGCCACCAGCAGAGATACCTACGAGCAGTACTTC. Drawing the rest from reference TRBV15 and TRBJ2-7, the complete variable domain is DAMVIQNPRYQVTQFGKPVTLSCSQTLNHNVMYWYQQKSSQAPKLLFHYYDKDFNNEADTPDNFQSRRPNTSFCFLDIRSPGLGDTAMYLCATSRDTYEQYFGPGTRLTVT.

The chain carries TRBV18 and TRBJ1-5; unclear D gene. Germline-derived CDR1 and CDR2 are KGHSH and LQKENI. There are 17 residues in the CDR3. V lost 4 bases and J 3 bases, leaving 19 bases between the germline ends. Here the CDR3 reads CASSLAGNTATNQPQHF. The CDR3, as DNA: TGTGCCAGCTCACTGGCGGGGAACACTGCGACCAATCAGCCCCAGCATTTT.

The rearrangement uses TRBV7-8 and TRBJ2-5; 12 bases align to TRBD2. The length of the CDR3 is 14 residues. Germline CDR1 reads SGHVS; CDR2 reads FQNEAQ. The V segment lost 5 bases and the J segment 4 bases; nucleotides outside the gene matches: 2. The CDR3 bases are TGTGCCAGCAGCGCGACTAGCGGGGGAGAGACCCAGTACTTC. The encoded protein is CASSATSGGETQYF. The entire variable domain, with the rest obtained from reference TRBV7-8 and TRBJ2-5, is as follows: GAGVSQSPRYKVAKRGQDVALRCDPISGHVSLFWYQQALGQGPEFLTYFQNEAQLDKSGLPSDRFFAERPEGSVSTLKIQRTQQEDSAVYLCASSATSGGETQYFGPGTRLLVL.

This clone turned up a few times. V usage is TRBV25-1 and J usage is TRBJ1-5; 8 bases agree with TRBD1. Trimming took 6 bases from V and 4 from J; bases not matched to a gene: 2. Germline CDR1 MGHDK, CDR2 SYGVNS. There are 13 residues in the CDR3. The CDR3 region has the DNA TGTGCCAGCAGCGGACAGGGTAATCAGCCCCAGCATTTT. Amino acids: CASSGQGNQPQHF.

The V gene is TRBV5-1, the J gene TRBJ2-3, with TRBD2 matching 9 bases. V shed 3 bases and J 4 bases; nucleotides not matched to a gene: 6. Looked up from germline, CDR1 is SGHRS and CDR2 is YFSETQ. The CDR3 runs to 15 residues. The CDR3 protein is CASSSPGLAADTQYF. The CDR3 region has the DNA TGCGCCAGCAGCTCACCGGGACTAGCAGCAGATACGCAGTATTTT.

This clone was counted once. V gene TRBV5-1 combines with J gene TRBJ2-7; tentatively, D is TRBD2 (6 bases). The V end lost 5 bases, the J end lost 5 bases, and 17 bases lay between the germline ends. Germline CDR1 is SGHRS and CDR2 is YFSETQ. There are 14 residues in the CDR3. CDR3: CASRRGDQGDEQYF. DNA for the CDR3: TGCGCCAGCAGGCGGGGAGACCAGGGAGACGAGCAGTACTTC.

The rearrangement uses TRBV9 and TRBJ1-2; 8 bases agree with TRBD1. The CDR3 loop spans 15 amino acids. Germline assignment: CDR1 SGDLS and CDR2 YYNGEE. Trimming at V came to 5 bases and at J to 1 base, leaving 7 bases not matched to a gene. Here the CDR3 reads CASSDTGGINYGYTF. The CDR3, as DNA: TGTGCCAGCAGTGATACAGGGGGGATTAACTATGGCTACACCTTC.

This sequence joins TRBV6-1 and TRBJ1-1, with 9 bases identical to TRBD1. Germline V gene data show CDR1 as MNHNS and CDR2 as SASEGT. The length of the CDR3 is 14 residues. Trimming at V came to 5 bases and at J to 4 bases, leaving 5 bases not matched to a gene. The CDR3 reads CASSHRDRVTEAFF. For the CDR3, the DNA is TGTGCCAGCAGTCACCGGGACAGGGTCACTGAAGCTTTCTTT.

The rearrangement uses TRBV9 and TRBJ1-2; D is possibly TRBD1 (6 bases). V was pared by 1 base and J by 8 bases, with 12 bases between. This CDR3 is built from 13 residues. CDR1 and CDR2 from the germline V gene are SGDLS and YYNGEE. The CDR3 DNA is TGTGCCAGCAGCGTACCAGGGGTGCGGGGCTACACCTTC. Amino acid sequence: CASSVPGVRGYTF. Full variable domain (missing parts from reference TRBV9 and TRBJ1-2): DSGVTQTPKHLITATGQRVTLRCSPRSGDLSVYWYQQSLDQGLQFLIQYYNGEERAKGNILERFSAQQFPDLHSELNLSSLELGDSALYFCASSVPGVRGYTFGSGTRLTVV.

The V call is TRBV5-1, the J call TRBJ2-6, with unresolved D. Trimming cost V 4 bases and J 0 bases, with 11 bases left between them. The length of the CDR3 is 16 residues. Germline V gene sequence: CDR1 SGHRS, CDR2 YFSETQ. The CDR3 bases are TGCGCCAGCAGCGCTTTCGGTCCCTCTGGGGCCAACGTCCTGACTTTC. It yields the protein CASSAFGPSGANVLTF.

This clone was seen just once. The rearrangement joins TRBV20-1 to TRBJ2-5; D gene ambiguous. CDR1 is DFQATT and CDR2 is SNEGSKA in the germline V gene (reference sequence). The CDR3 extends over 11 amino acids. V was trimmed by 4 bases and J by 5 bases, leaving 8 bases between them. The CDR3 nucleotides read TGCAGTGCTAAAATGCGGGAGACCCAGTACTTC. This encodes CSAKMRETQYF.